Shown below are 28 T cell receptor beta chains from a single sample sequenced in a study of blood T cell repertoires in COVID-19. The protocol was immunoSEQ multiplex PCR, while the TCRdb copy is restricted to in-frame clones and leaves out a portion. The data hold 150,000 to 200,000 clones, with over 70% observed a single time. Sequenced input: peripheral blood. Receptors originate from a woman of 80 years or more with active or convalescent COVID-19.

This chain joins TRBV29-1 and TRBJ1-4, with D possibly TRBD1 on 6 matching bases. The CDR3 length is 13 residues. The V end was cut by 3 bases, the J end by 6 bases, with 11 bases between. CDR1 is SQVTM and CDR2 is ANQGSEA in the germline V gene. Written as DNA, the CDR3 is TGCAGCGTTGACCAGAAGGGGGATGAAAAACTGTTTTTT. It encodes CSVDQKGDEKLFF. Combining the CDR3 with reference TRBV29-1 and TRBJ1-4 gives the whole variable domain SAVISQKPSRDICQRGTSLTIQCQVDSQVTMMFWYRQQPGQSLTLIATANQGSEATYESGFVIDKFPISRPNLTFSTLTVSNMSPEDSSIYLCSVDQKGDEKLFFGSGTQLSVL.

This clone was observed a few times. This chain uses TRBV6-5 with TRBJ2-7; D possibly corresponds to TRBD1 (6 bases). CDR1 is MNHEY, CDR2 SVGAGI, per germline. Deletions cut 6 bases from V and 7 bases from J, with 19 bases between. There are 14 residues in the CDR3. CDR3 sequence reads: CASSSSDRSREQYF. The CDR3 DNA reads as TGTGCCAGCAGCAGCAGTGACAGGTCTAGAGAGCAGTACTTC.

For the CDR3, the DNA is TGTGCCACCAGCCCCTTGGGGGGGGGAAATGAGCAGTTCTTC. Translated, it gives CATSPLGGGNEQFF. The V gene is TRBV15, the J gene TRBJ2-1, with 7 bases that match TRBD2. This CDR3 comprises 14 residues. Looked up from germline, CDR1 is LNHNV and CDR2 is YYDKDF (reference sequence). V gave up 5 bases and J gave up 7 bases; unmatched junction bases: 8.

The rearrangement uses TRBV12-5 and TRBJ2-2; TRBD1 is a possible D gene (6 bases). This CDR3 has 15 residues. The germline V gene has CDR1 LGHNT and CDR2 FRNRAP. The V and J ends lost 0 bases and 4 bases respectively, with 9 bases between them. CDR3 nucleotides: TGTGCTAGTGGTTTGGTACAGGGCGGCACCGGGGAGCTGTTTTTT. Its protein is CASGLVQGGTGELFF.

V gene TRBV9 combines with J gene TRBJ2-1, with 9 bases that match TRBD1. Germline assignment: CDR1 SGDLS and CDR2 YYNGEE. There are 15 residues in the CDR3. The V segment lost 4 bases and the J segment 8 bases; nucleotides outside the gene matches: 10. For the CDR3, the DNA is TGTGCCAGCAGCTCCGGGACAGGGAATAAGGATGAGCAGTTCTTC. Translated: CASSSGTGNKDEQFF.

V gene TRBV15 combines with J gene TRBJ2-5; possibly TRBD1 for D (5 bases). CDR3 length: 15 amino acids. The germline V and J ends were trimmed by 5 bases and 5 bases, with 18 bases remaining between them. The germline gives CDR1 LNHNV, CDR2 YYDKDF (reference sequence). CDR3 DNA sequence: TGTGCCACCAGCCCCCTCGACGCAGGGTATGAGACCCAGTACTTC. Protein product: CATSPLDAGYETQYF.

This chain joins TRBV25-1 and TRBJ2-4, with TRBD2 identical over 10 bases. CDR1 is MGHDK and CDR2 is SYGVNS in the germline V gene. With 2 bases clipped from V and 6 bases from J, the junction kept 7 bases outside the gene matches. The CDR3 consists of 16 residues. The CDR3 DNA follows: TGTGCCAGCAGTGAAGAGAGCGGGGGGGCGGGAAACATTCAGTACTTC. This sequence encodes CASSEESGGAGNIQYF.

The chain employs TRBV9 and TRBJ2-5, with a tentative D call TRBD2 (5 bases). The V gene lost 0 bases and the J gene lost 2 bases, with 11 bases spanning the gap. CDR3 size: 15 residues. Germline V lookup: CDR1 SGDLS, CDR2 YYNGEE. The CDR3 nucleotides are TGTGCCAGCAGCGTAGCCCCGGACTGGCAAGAGACCCAGTACTTC. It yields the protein CASSVAPDWQETQYF.

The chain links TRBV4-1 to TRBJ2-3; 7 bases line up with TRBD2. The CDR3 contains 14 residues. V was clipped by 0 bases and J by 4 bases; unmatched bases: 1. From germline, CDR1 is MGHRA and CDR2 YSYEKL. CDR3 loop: CASSQEGGADTQYF. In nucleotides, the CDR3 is TGCGCCAGCAGCCAAGAGGGAGGGGCAGATACGCAGTATTTT.

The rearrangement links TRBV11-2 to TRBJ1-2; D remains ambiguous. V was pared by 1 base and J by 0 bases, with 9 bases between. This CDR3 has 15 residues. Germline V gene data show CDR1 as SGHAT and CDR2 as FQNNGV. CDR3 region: CASSLVGEANYGYTF. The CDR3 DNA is TGTGCCAGCAGCTTAGTCGGGGAAGCTAACTATGGCTACACCTTC.

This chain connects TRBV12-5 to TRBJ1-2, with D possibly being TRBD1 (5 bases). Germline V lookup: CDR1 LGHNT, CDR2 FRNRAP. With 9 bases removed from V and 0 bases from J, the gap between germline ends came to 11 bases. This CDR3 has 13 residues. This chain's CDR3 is CARGSRANYGYTF. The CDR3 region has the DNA TGTGCTAGGGGAAGCAGGGCTAACTATGGCTACACCTTC.

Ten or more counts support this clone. CDR3 protein: CASSPIPGQNTGELFF. Here the CDR3 DNA reads TGTGCCAGCAGCCCGATACCGGGACAGAACACCGGGGAGCTGTTTTTT. This chain uses TRBV9 with TRBJ2-2, with a possible D match to TRBD1 (6 bases). V lost 4 bases and J 1 base, leaving 14 bases between the germline ends. The length of the CDR3 is 16 residues. Germline V gene sequence: CDR1 SGDLS, CDR2 YYNGEE.

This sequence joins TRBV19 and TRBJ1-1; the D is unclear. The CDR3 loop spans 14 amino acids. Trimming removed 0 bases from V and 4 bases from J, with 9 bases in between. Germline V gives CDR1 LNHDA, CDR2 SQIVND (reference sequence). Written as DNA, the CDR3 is TGTGCCAGTAGTATAGAGGGGAGAAGCACTGAAGCTTTCTTT. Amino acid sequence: CASSIEGRSTEAFF. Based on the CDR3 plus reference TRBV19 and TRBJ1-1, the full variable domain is DGGITQSPKYLFRKEGQNVTLSCEQNLNHDAMYWYRQDPGQGLRLIYYSQIVNDFQKGDIAEGYSVSREKKESFPLTVTSAQKNPTAFYLCASSIEGRSTEAFFGQGTRLTVV.

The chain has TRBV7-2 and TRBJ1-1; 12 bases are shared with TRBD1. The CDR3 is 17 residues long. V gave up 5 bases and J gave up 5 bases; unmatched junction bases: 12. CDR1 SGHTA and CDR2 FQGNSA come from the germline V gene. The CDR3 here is CASSPGQGAIKNTEAFF. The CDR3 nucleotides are TGTGCCAGCAGCCCGGGACAGGGGGCGATCAAAAATACTGAAGCTTTCTTT.

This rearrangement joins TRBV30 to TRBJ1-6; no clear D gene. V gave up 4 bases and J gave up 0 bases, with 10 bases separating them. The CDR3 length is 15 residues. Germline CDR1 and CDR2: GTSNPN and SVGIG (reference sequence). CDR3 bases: TGTGCCTGGAAGGCGGCGAGCTCCTATAATTCACCCCTCCACTTT. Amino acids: CAWKAASSYNSPLHF.

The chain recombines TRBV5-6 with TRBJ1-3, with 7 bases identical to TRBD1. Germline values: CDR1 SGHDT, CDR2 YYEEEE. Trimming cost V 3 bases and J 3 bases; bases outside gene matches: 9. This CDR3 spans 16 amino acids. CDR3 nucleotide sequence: TGTGCCAGCAGCTACCAATTACAGGGGTATGGAAACACCATATATTTT. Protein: CASSYQLQGYGNTIYF.

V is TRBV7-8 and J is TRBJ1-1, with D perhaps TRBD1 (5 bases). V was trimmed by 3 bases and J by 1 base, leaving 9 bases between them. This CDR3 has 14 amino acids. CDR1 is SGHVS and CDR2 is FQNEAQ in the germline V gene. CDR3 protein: CASSFQGGNTEAFF. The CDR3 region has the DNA TGTGCCAGCAGCTTTCAGGGCGGGAACACTGAAGCTTTCTTT.

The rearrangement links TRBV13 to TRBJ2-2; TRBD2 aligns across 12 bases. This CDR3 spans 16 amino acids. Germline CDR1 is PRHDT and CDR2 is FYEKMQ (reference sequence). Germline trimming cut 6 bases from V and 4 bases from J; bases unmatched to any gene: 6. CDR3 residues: CASSSLAGGSTGELFF. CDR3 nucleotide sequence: TGTGCCAGCAGTTCTCTAGCGGGGGGGAGCACCGGGGAGCTGTTTTTT.

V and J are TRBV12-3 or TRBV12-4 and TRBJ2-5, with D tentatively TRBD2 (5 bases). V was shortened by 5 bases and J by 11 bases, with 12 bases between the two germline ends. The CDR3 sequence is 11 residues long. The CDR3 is CASSEGRSQYF. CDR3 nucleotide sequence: TGTGCCAGCAGTGAGGGCCGATCGCAGTACTTC.

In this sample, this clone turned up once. CDR3 sequence: CASLLGTSEKLFF. The CDR3 nucleotides are TGTGCCAGCCTGCTTGGGACAAGCGAAAAACTGTTTTTT. The V and J genes are TRBV6-5 and TRBJ1-4, with D perhaps TRBD1 (6 bases). CDR3 length: 13 residues. CDR1 MNHEY and CDR2 SVGAGI come from the germline V gene. V was clipped by 8 bases and J by 8 bases, with 15 bases between them.

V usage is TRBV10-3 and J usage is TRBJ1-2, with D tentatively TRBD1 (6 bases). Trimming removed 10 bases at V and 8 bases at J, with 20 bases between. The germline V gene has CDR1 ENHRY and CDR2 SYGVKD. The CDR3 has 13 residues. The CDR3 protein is CANGIQGDKGYTF. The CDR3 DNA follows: TGTGCCAACGGAATACAGGGAGATAAGGGCTACACCTTC.

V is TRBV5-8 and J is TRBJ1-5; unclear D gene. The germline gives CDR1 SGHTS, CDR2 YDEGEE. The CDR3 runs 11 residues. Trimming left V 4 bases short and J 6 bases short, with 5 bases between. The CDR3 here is CASSLRQPQHF. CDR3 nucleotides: TGTGCCAGCAGCCTCCGTCAGCCCCAGCATTTT. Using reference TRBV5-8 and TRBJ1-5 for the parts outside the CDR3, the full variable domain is EAGVTQSPTHLIKTRGQQATLRCSPISGHTSVYWYQQALGLGLQFLLWYDEGEERNRGNFPPRFSGRQFPNYSSELNVNALELEDSALYLCASSLRQPQHFGDGTRLSIL.

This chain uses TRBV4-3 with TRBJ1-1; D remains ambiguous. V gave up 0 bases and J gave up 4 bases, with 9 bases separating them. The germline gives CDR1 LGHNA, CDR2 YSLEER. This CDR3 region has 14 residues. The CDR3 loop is CASSQEATGTEAFF. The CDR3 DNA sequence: TGCGCCAGCAGCCAAGAAGCTACCGGCACTGAAGCTTTCTTT.

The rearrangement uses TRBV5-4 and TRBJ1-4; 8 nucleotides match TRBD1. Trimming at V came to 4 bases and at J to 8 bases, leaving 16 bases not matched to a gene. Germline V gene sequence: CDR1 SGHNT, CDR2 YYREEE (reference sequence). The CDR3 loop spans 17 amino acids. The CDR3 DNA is TGTGCCAGCAGCCGGGCAGGGGGCGCCCCCTTAGGAGAAAAACTGTTTTTT. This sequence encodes CASSRAGGAPLGEKLFF. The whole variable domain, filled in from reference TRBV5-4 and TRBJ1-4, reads ETGVTQSPTHLIKTRGQQVTLRCSSQSGHNTVSWYQQALGQGPQFIFQYYREEENGRGNFPPRFSGLQFPNYSSELNVNALELDDSALYLCASSRAGGAPLGEKLFFGSGTQLSVL.

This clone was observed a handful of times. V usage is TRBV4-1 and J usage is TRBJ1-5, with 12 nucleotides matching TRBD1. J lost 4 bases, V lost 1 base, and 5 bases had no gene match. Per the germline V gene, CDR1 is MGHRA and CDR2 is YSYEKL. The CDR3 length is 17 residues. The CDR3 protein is CASSQGRGQGANQPQHF. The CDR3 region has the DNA TGCGCCAGCAGCCAAGGTAGGGGACAGGGGGCGAATCAGCCCCAGCATTTT.

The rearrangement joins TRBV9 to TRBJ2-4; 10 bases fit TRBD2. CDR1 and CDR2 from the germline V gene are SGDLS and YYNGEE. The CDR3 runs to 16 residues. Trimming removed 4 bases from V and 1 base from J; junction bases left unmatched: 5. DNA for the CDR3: TGTGCCAGCAGCCTAGGACTAGCGGAGGCCAAAAACATTCAGTACTTC. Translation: CASSLGLAEAKNIQYF.

The CDR3 DNA is TGTGCCACCAGCAACTCTCAGAACACTGAAGCTTTCTTT. The encoded protein is CATSNSQNTEAFF. This rearrangement joins TRBV24-1 to TRBJ1-1; D unresolved. Germline CDR1 and CDR2: KGHDR and SFDVKD. CDR3 length: 13 amino acids. The germline V and J ends were trimmed by 7 bases and 1 base, with 9 bases remaining between them.

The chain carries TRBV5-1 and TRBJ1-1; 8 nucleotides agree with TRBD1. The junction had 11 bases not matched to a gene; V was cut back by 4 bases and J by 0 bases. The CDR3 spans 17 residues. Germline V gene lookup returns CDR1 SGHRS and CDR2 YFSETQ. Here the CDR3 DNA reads TGCGCCAGCAGCCTCTCAGGGGGCGATTGGATGAACACTGAAGCTTTCTTT. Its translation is CASSLSGGDWMNTEAFF. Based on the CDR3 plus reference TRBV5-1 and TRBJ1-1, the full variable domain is KAGVTQTPRYLIKTRGQQVTLSCSPISGHRSVSWYQQTPGQGLQFLFEYFSETQRNKGNFPGRFSGRQFSNSRSEMNVSTLELGDSALYLCASSLSGGDWMNTEAFFGQGTRLTVV.